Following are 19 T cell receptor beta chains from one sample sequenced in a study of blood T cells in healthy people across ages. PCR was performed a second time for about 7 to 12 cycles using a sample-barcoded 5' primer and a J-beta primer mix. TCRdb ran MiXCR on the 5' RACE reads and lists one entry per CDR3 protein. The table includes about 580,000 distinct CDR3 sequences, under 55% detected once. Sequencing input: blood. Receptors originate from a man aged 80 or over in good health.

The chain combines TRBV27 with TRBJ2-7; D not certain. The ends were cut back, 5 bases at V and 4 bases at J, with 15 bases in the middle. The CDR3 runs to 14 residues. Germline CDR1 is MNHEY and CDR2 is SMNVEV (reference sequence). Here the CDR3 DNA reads TGTGCCAGCAGTGTACTCTCCCATGGGTACGAGCAGTACTTC. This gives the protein CASSVLSHGYEQYF.

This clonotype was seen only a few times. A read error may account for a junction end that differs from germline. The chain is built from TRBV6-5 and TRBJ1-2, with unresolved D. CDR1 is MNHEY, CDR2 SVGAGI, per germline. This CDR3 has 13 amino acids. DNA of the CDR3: TGTGCCAGCAGTGACTCGCAGGAGAGCGGCTACACCTTC. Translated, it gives CASSDSQESGYTF.

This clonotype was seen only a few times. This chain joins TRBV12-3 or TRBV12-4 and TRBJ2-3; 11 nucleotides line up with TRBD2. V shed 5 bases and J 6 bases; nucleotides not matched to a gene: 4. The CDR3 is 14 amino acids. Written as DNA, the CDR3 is TGTGCCAGCAGTGCGACTAGCGGGACGGATACGCAGTATTTT. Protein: CASSATSGTDTQYF.

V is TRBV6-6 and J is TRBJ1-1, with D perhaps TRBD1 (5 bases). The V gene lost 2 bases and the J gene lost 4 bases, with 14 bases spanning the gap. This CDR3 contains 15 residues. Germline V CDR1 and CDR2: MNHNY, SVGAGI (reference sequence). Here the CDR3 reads CASSYLLGGGTEAFF. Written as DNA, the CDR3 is TGTGCCAGCAGTTACCTCCTGGGGGGTGGCACTGAAGCTTTCTTT.

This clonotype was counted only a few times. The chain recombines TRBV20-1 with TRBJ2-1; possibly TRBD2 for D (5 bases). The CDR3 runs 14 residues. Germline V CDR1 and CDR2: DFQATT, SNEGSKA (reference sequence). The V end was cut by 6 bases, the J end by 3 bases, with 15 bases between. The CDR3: CSAGAGLGYNEQFF. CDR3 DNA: TGCAGTGCGGGAGCTGGATTAGGCTACAATGAGCAGTTCTTC.

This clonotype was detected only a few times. The CDR3 DNA follows: TGCAGCGTTGAAGAAGGGCCCGGCTCCTATGGCTACACCTTC. It encodes CSVEEGPGSYGYTF. The chain is built from TRBV29-1 and TRBJ1-2; unclear D gene. The CDR3 is 14 residues long. The germline CDR1 and CDR2 sequences are SQVTM and ANQGSEA. V was trimmed by 0 bases and J by 4 bases, leaving 12 bases between them.

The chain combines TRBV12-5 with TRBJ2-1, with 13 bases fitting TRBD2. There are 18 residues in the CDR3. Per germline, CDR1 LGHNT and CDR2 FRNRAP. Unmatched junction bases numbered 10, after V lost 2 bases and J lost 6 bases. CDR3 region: CASGLTGTSGVRGNEQFF. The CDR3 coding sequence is TGTGCTAGTGGTTTGACCGGGACTAGCGGGGTCCGGGGCAATGAGCAGTTCTTC.

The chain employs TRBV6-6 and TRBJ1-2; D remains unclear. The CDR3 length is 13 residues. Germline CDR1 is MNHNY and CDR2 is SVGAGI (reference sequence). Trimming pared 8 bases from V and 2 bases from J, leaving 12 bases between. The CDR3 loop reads CASSRPGNYGYTF. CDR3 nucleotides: TGTGCCAGCTCCCGGCCGGGGAACTATGGCTACACCTTC.

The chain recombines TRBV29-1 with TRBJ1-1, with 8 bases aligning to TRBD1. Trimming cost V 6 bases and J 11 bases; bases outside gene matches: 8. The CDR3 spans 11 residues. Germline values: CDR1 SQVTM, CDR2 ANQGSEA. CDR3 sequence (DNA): TGCAGCGTCGCAGGGGGCGGGTGTGCTTTCTTT. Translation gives CSVAGGGCAFF. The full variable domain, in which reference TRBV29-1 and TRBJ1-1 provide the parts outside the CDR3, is SAVISQKPSRDICQRGTSLTIQCQVDSQVTMMFWYRQQPGQSLTLIATANQGSEATYESGFVIDKFPISRPNLTFSTLTVSNMSPEDSSIYLCSVAGGGCAFFGQGTRLTVV.

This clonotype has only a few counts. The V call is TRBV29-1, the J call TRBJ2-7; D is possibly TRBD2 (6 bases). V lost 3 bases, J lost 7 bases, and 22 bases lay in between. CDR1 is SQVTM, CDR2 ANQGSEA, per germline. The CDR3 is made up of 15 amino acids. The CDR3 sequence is CSVDRPGRRENEQYF. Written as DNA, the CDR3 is TGCAGCGTTGACCGCCCGGGACGGAGGGAGAATGAGCAGTACTTC.

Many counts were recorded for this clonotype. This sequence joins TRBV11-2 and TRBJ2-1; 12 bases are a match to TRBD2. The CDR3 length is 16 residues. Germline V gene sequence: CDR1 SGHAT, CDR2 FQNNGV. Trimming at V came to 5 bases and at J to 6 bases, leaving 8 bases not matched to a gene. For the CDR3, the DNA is TGTGCCAGCAGCCAACCGACTAGCGGGAGAATCAATGAGCAGTTCTTC. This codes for CASSQPTSGRINEQFF.

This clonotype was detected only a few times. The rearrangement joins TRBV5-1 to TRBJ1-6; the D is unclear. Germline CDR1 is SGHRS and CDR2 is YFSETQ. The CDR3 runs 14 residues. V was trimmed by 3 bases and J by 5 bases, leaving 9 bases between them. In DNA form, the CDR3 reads TGCGCCAGCAGCTCGGACGGTGATAATTCACCCCTCCACTTT. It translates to CASSSDGDNSPLHF. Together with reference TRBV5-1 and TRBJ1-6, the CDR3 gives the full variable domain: KAGVTQTPRYLIKTRGQQVTLSCSPISGHRSVSWYQQTPGQGLQFLFEYFSETQRNKGNFPGRFSGRQFSNSRSEMNVSTLELGDSALYLCASSSDGDNSPLHFGNGTRLTVT.

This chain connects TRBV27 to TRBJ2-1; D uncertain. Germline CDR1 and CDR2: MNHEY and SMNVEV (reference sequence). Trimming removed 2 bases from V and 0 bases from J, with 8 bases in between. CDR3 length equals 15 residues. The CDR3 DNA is TGTGCCAGCAGTTTAACGTGCGTCTCCTACAATGAGCAGTTCTTC. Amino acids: CASSLTCVSYNEQFF.

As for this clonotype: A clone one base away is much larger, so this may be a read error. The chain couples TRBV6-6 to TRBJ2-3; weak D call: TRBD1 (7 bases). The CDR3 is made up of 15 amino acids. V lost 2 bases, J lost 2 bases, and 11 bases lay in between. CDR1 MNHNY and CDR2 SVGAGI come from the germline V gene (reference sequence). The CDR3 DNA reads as TGTGCCAGCAGTTACGGGGGGACAGCCACAGATACGCAGTATTTT. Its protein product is CASSYGGTATDTQYF.

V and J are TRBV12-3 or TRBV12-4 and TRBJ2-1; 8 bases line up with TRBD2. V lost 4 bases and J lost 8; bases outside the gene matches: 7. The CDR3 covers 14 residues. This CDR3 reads CASSSDGLAYEQFF. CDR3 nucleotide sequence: TGTGCCAGCAGTTCGGATGGACTAGCCTATGAGCAGTTCTTC.

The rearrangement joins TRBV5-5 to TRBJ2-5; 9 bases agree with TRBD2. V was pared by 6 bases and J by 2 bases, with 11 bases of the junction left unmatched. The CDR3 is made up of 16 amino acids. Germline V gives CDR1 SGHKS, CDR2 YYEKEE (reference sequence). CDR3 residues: CASKYNSGRIQETQYF. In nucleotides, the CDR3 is TGTGCCAGCAAGTATAATAGCGGGAGAATACAAGAGACCCAGTACTTC.

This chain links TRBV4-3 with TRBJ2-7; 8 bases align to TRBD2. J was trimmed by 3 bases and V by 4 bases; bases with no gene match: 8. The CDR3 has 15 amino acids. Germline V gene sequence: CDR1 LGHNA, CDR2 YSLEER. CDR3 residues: CASSLTAGGLYEQYF. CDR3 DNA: TGCGCCAGCAGCCTAACGGCGGGAGGCCTCTACGAGCAGTACTTC.

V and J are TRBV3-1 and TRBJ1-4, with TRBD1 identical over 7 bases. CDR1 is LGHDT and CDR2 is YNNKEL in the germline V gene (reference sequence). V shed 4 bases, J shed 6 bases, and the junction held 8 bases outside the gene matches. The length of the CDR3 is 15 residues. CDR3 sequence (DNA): TGTGCCAGCAGCCCCACGGGACAGCCATATGAAAAACTGTTTTTT. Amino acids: CASSPTGQPYEKLFF.

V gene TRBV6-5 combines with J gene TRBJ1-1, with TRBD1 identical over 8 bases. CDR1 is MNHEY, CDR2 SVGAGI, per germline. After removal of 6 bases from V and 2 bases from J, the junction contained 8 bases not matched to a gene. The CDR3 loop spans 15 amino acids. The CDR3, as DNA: TGTGCCAGCAGCCCCGACAGGGGAGCCAACACTGAAGCTTTCTTT. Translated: CASSPDRGANTEAFF.